Below are 19 T cell receptor beta chains sequenced from a single sample in a study of PD-1 blockade in classical Hodgkin lymphoma. Sequenced by immunoSEQ multiplex PCR; TCRdb stores in-frame clones only, minus some. In the table there are about 94,000 clones, 89% of which are singletons. Brentuximab vedotin exposure varied, and every patient relapsed after autologous stem cell transplantation. This specimen consisted of peripheral blood mononuclear cells (PBMCs), obtained before the second cycle of nivolumab. Receptors originate from a human donor with classical Hodgkin lymphoma.

The V call is TRBV4-2, the J call TRBJ2-1; no clear D gene. Trimming shortened V by 0 bases and J by 2 bases, and 11 bases separated the two germline ends. Germline CDR1 and CDR2: LGHNA and YNFKEQ. This CDR3 comprises 16 residues. The CDR3 DNA follows: TGTGCCAGCAGCCAAGAAGGTATGACGCCCTACAATGAGCAGTTCTTC. Translated: CASSQEGMTPYNEQFF.

Only a few counts were recorded for this clone. The chain recombines TRBV6-5 with TRBJ1-6; tentative D call: TRBD1 (6 bases). The CDR3 contains 14 residues. Per germline, CDR1 MNHEY and CDR2 SVGAGI. Trimming pared 0 bases from V and 9 bases from J, leaving 9 bases between. The CDR3 DNA follows: TGTGCCAGCAGTTACTCGGGGGGCCCTTCACCCCTCCACTTT. The encoded protein is CASSYSGGPSPLHF.

The sample holds a few counts of this clone. This rearrangement joins TRBV2 to TRBJ2-3; D call uncertain. The CDR3 runs to 15 residues. Trimming left V 2 bases short and J 2 bases short, with 11 bases between. Germline assignment: CDR1 SNHLY and CDR2 FYNNEI. CDR3 DNA sequence: TGTGCCAGCAGTGAATATCTGGTTTACACAGATACGCAGTATTTT. Translation: CASSEYLVYTDTQYF.

CDR3 amino acids: CASSVGITDTQYF. CDR3 coding DNA: TGTGCCAGCAGTGTTGGGATCACAGATACGCAGTATTTT. V is TRBV2 and J is TRBJ2-3; no firm D call. Trimming stripped 4 bases from V and 2 bases from J, with 7 bases between. The CDR3 is made up of 13 amino acids. Germline-derived CDR1 and CDR2 are SNHLY and FYNNEI.

The V and J genes are TRBV7-9 and TRBJ1-6, with D tentatively TRBD1 (5 bases). V was trimmed by 1 base and J by 9 bases, leaving 16 bases between them. Germline-derived CDR1 and CDR2 are SEHNR and FQNEAQ (reference sequence). There are 16 residues in the CDR3. CDR3 in amino acids: CASSLVHGGYGSPLHF. In DNA form, the CDR3 reads TGTGCCAGCAGCTTAGTCCACGGGGGGTATGGTTCACCCCTCCACTTT.

The genes are TRBV6-1 and TRBJ1-2, with a weak D call TRBD1 (5 bases). CDR3 size: 14 residues. Trimming shortened V by 5 bases and J by 3 bases, and 13 bases separated the two germline ends. Germline V lookup: CDR1 MNHNS, CDR2 SASEGT. The CDR3 spells CASSLSGGDYGYTF. CDR3 nucleotides: TGTGCCAGCAGTTTGTCCGGGGGGGACTATGGCTACACCTTC.

The genes are TRBV27 and TRBJ2-2, with 9 bases fitting TRBD2. Looked up from germline, CDR1 is MNHEY and CDR2 is SMNVEV (reference sequence). The V gene end was trimmed by 4 bases and the J gene end by 6 bases; junction bases not matched to a gene: 3. This CDR3 region has 14 residues. The CDR3 sequence is CASSSSGVPGELFF. The CDR3 DNA follows: TGTGCCAGCAGTTCTAGCGGGGTCCCCGGGGAGCTGTTTTTT.

This sequence joins TRBV28 and TRBJ2-2; TRBD1 matches at 7 bases. The junction had 11 bases not matched to a gene; V was cut back by 5 bases and J by 8 bases. CDR1 and CDR2 from the germline V gene are MDHEN and SYDVKM. The CDR3 spans 15 residues. For the CDR3, the DNA is TGTGCCAGCAGTCCCCTACTCACAGGGGAGGGGGAGCTGTTTTTT. It yields the protein CASSPLLTGEGELFF.

The J gene is TRBJ1-5, the V gene TRBV27; D is ambiguous. The V end lost 8 bases, the J end lost 9 bases, and 8 bases lay between the germline ends. The CDR3 is made up of 10 amino acids. Germline assignment: CDR1 MNHEY and CDR2 SMNVEV (reference sequence). CDR3 region: CASGLPPQHF. DNA of the CDR3: TGTGCCAGCGGTCTCCCGCCCCAGCATTTT.

This clone came up a few times. CDR3 sequence: CAISEVLGDNQPQHF. Here the CDR3 DNA reads TGTGCCATCAGTGAGGTCCTAGGGGACAATCAGCCCCAGCATTTT. The V gene is TRBV10-3, the J gene TRBJ1-5; D is possibly TRBD1 (5 bases). V lost 2 bases and J lost 3, with 11 bases in between. CDR1 is ENHRY, CDR2 SYGVKD, per germline. This CDR3 contains 15 residues.

The chain's CDR3 is CAWSSGSEQFF. CDR3 DNA sequence: TGTGCCTGGAGTAGTGGGTCTGAGCAGTTCTTC. The chain uses TRBV30 and TRBJ2-1; D is unclear. Trimming cost V 2 bases and J 9 bases, with 8 bases left between them. The CDR3 has 11 residues. CDR1 and CDR2 from the germline V gene are GTSNPN and SVGIG (reference sequence).

The V gene is TRBV7-2, the J gene TRBJ2-5, with D possibly called TRBD1 or TRBD2 (5 bases each). The CDR3 runs to 15 residues. Germline CDR1 reads SGHTA; CDR2 reads FQGNSA. V was pared by 0 bases and J by 6 bases, with 14 bases between. The CDR3 DNA reads as TGTGCCAGCAGCTTAGCAGGGCCGAGGGGAAAGACCCAGTACTTC. Amino acids: CASSLAGPRGKTQYF.

J is TRBJ2-5 and V is TRBV14; D possibly corresponds to TRBD1 (5 bases). Trimming took off 0 bases at V and 2 bases at J, with 10 bases between the two ends. The CDR3 is made up of 15 amino acids. The germline V gene encodes CDR1 SGHDN and CDR2 FVKESK. In DNA form, the CDR3 reads TGTGCCAGCAGCCAAGATCTGGGGCGACAAGAGACCCAGTACTTC. This translates into CASSQDLGRQETQYF.

This sequence joins TRBV5-1 and TRBJ2-5; tentatively, D is TRBD2 (6 bases). V was cut by 2 bases and J by 5 bases, with 13 bases left in between. The CDR3 contains 14 residues. Per germline, CDR1 SGHRS and CDR2 YFSETQ. The DNA of the CDR3 is TGCGCCAGCAGCTTTTGGGGGGAAGACGAGACCCAGTACTTC. Its protein product is CASSFWGEDETQYF.

This sequence joins TRBV19 and TRBJ1-4, with 7 positions matching TRBD1. Trimming cost V 4 bases and J 8 bases; bases outside gene matches: 13. The germline gives CDR1 LNHDA, CDR2 SQIVND (reference sequence). The CDR3 is 16 amino acids. DNA for the CDR3: TGTGCCAGTAGTAATGGGCCGGGGACAGATTGGGAAAAACTGTTTTTT. Translation gives CASSNGPGTDWEKLFF.

This chain uses TRBV4-1 with TRBJ2-7; unclear D gene. Germline V gives CDR1 MGHRA, CDR2 YSYEKL. V dropped 4 bases and J dropped 2 bases, with 12 bases sitting between them. The CDR3 totals 14 residues. The CDR3 reads CASSLPTRPYEQYF. The CDR3 DNA reads as TGCGCCAGCAGCCTACCTACAAGACCCTACGAGCAGTACTTC.

The rearrangement uses TRBV5-5 and TRBJ1-6; D unresolved. CDR3 length equals 11 residues. Germline values: CDR1 SGHKS, CDR2 YYEKEE (reference sequence). Trimming took 1 base from V and 14 from J, leaving 7 bases between them. In DNA, the CDR3 is TGTGCCAGCAGCTTGACGGGTTCCCTCCACTTT. Residues: CASSLTGSLHF.

In its sample, this clone was seen once. This chain joins TRBV2 and TRBJ2-3, with a weak D call TRBD1 (5 bases). This CDR3 comprises 14 residues. Trimming removed 5 bases from V and 2 bases from J, with 11 bases in between. The germline gives CDR1 SNHLY, CDR2 FYNNEI. The CDR3 spells CASSNRQPTDTQYF. DNA of the CDR3: TGTGCCAGCAGTAACCGACAGCCCACAGATACGCAGTATTTT.

The rearrangement uses TRBV6-1 and TRBJ2-3; no reliable D call. CDR1 is MNHNS and CDR2 is SASEGT in the germline V gene. The ends were cut back, 8 bases at V and 6 bases at J, with 21 bases in the middle. The CDR3 loop spans 15 amino acids. The CDR3 nucleotides read TGTGCCAGCGGAATTCACCGCGGTGTTTTGGATACGCAGTATTTT. Translation gives CASGIHRGVLDTQYF.